A single sample is the source of the 19 T cell receptor beta chains below, sequenced in a study of T cells expressing NK-cell markers. For each CDR3 protein, TCRdb gives one entry from its re-call of the 5' RACE reads, without DNA. Its listing shows over 350,000 distinct CDR3 sequences. Sequenced material: blood T cells: a sorted CD56 or NKG2C T cell subset, CD4+ or CD8+ T cells, or bulk PBMC T cells (not recorded which). Source of these receptors: a woman between 50 and 59 years old in good health.

This chain joins TRBV12-3 or TRBV12-4 and TRBJ2-2; TCRdb's D gene call, TRBD1, goes unchecked for lack of DNA. This CDR3 is 12 amino acids long. The chain's CDR3 is CASGREPGELFF.

The chain is built from TRBV5-1 and TRBJ2-1. Germline lookup yields CDR1 SGHRS and CDR2 YFSETQ. The CDR3 extends over 15 amino acids. CDR3 region: CASSLQRISYNEQFF.

J is TRBJ2-7 and V is TRBV4-1. Germline CDR1 reads MGHRA; CDR2 reads YSYEKL. The CDR3 spans 15 residues. CDR3 in amino acids: CASSQVGLTVHEQYF.

The CDR3 loop reads CASRLEGRYEQYF. The V call is TRBV12-3 or TRBV12-4, the J call TRBJ2-7; TCRdb picks TRBD1, but there is no DNA to check that call. The CDR3 is 13 residues long.

The chain couples TRBV30 to TRBJ2-1. From germline, CDR1 is GTSNPN and CDR2 SVGIG (reference sequence). The CDR3 has 11 amino acids. CDR3: CAWSLDSEQFF. Based on the CDR3 plus reference TRBV30 and TRBJ2-1, the full variable domain is SQTIHQWPATLVQPVGSPLSLECTVEGTSNPNLYWYRQAAGRGLQLLFYSVGIGQISSEVPQNLSASRPQDRQFILSSKKLLLSDSGFYLCAWSLDSEQFFGPGTRLTVL.

The genes are TRBV15 and TRBJ2-7; TCRdb calls TRBD1, which cannot be checked without DNA. The CDR3 has 13 residues. The germline gives CDR1 LNHNV, CDR2 YYDKDF (reference sequence). This CDR3 reads CATSRIQGNEQYF.

The CDR3 loop reads CATTRGDAYEQYF. J is TRBJ2-7 and V is TRBV6-6; TCRdb outputs TRBD1, but without DNA this stays unchecked. CDR1 is MNHNY, CDR2 SVGAGI, per germline (reference sequence). This CDR3 has 13 amino acids.

This chain connects TRBV20-1 to TRBJ1-5; with no DNA, the TCRdb D assignment of TRBD1 cannot be verified. The CDR3 length is 14 residues. Germline V gene data show CDR1 as DFQATT and CDR2 as SNEGSKA (reference sequence). CDR3 sequence: CSASIGDPNQPQHF.

The gene calls are TRBV12-3 or TRBV12-4 and TRBJ2-1; the D call from TCRdb, TRBD1, cannot be confirmed without DNA. The CDR3 consists of 14 residues. The CDR3 region is CASRPAGIVDEQFF.

The chain recombines TRBV5-1 with TRBJ2-1. Germline assignment: CDR1 SGHRS and CDR2 YFSETQ. The CDR3 totals 15 residues. CDR3 loop: CASSLGPREYNEQFF.

The J gene is TRBJ2-3, the V gene TRBV7-8; lacking DNA, the TRBD2 call made by TCRdb goes unchecked. The CDR3 loop spans 15 amino acids. Germline values: CDR1 SGHVS, CDR2 FQNEAQ. The CDR3: CASLTGRTSTDTQYF.

The V call is TRBV4-1, the J call TRBJ2-1; as DNA is missing, the TRBD2 call by TCRdb cannot be tested. The CDR3 consists of 17 residues. The germline CDR1 and CDR2 sequences are MGHRA and YSYEKL. CDR3 residues: CASSQETAATSYNEQFF.

The chain carries TRBV15 and TRBJ2-1. This CDR3 is built from 15 residues. In germline, CDR1 is LNHNV, CDR2 YYDKDF (reference sequence). This CDR3 is CATSRAGTPYNEQFF.

The V gene is TRBV5-1, the J gene TRBJ1-1. The germline CDR1 and CDR2 sequences are SGHRS and YFSETQ. The CDR3 length is 14 residues. CDR3 region: CASSPVGMNTEAFF.

The CDR3 is CSAAGRTGLADTQYF. The rearrangement joins TRBV29-1 to TRBJ2-3; TCRdb outputs TRBD1, but without DNA this stays unchecked. The CDR3 contains 15 residues. Germline V gene data show CDR1 as SQVTM and CDR2 as ANQGSEA.

V and J are TRBV12-3 or TRBV12-4 and TRBJ1-5. The CDR3 loop spans 14 amino acids. Here the CDR3 reads CASTHLMGNQPQHF.

The chain recombines TRBV12-3 or TRBV12-4 with TRBJ2-1; the TCRdb call, TRBD1, lacks DNA for checking. The CDR3 loop spans 13 amino acids. The chain's CDR3 is CASSFNGGGEQFF.

This chain uses TRBV5-1 with TRBJ2-1. CDR1 and CDR2 (germline): SGHRS, YFSETQ. The CDR3 contains 15 residues. The CDR3 region is CASSLIGGGNNEQFF. Full variable domain (rest looked up from reference TRBV5-1 and TRBJ2-1): KAGVTQTPRYLIKTRGQQVTLSCSPISGHRSVSWYQQTPGQGLQFLFEYFSETQRNKGNFPGRFSGRQFSNSRSEMNVSTLELGDSALYLCASSLIGGGNNEQFFGPGTRLTVL.

V gene TRBV5-1 combines with J gene TRBJ2-3; TCRdb names TRBD2, which stays unverified in the absence of DNA. The CDR3 runs to 18 residues. Germline V lookup: CDR1 SGHRS, CDR2 YFSETQ. The CDR3: CASSLGASGSLLMDTQYF.